A selection of T cell receptor beta chains follows, all from one sample in a study of tumor and adjacent non-tumor tissue in lung cancer. Each CDR3 protein gets one entry after TCRdb re-called the multiplex PCR reads with MiXCR. The sample records 120,000 or so distinct CDR3 sequences, over 75% being singletons. Sequenced input: lung tumor tissue. The receptors originated from an older man with non-small cell lung cancer. Each CDR3 is given with its conserved first and last residue. Fields, in order: J gene, V gene, CDR3 protein.

>TRBJ2-5|TRBV12-3/TRBV12-4
CASSLIRSETQYF
>TRBJ1-2|TRBV7-8
CTSSSHKMGTDIYGYTF
>TRBJ2-1|TRBV11-1
CASSLLTRVDEQFF
>TRBJ2-4|TRBV7-3
CASNPGQGLAKNIQYF
>TRBJ2-7|TRBV6-2/TRBV6-3
CGSSYGTRGYSSYVQYF
>TRBJ2-7|TRBV28
CASKKLAYEQHF
>TRBJ2-2|TRBV10-2
CASRPDWWGNTGELFF
>TRBJ2-7|TRBV29-1
CSAGSYEEYF
>TRBJ2-1|TRBV28
CASSNLGVSDEQFF
>TRBJ2-7|TRBV6-5
CTSSHSSGSSYEQYF
>TRBJ2-1|TRBV4-3
CASNQDFGVNEQSF
>TRBJ1-1|TRBV29-1
CSGKKSRFTETFF
>TRBJ1-5|TRBV12-5
CASGFDKNQPRHF
>TRBJ2-7|TRBV11-2
CATGLTGTEQYF
>TRBJ1-2|TRBV5-1
CASSLQGDSRGHTF
>TRBJ1-1|TRBV10-3
CAISEPQGRVTEAFF
>TRBJ2-2|TRBV4-2
CASGLYGRGANTGEMFF
>TRBJ2-7|TRBV29-1
CSVDAGYGQYF
>TRBJ2-1|TRBV10-1
CASSGGEFSYKGQFF
>TRBJ1-1|TRBV6-5
CASSLQGVNSEAFF
>TRBJ2-1|TRBV11-1
CASRTRPGQGPHGQFF
>TRBJ2-2|TRBV11-2
CPSTLVGTGVAGELFF
>TRBJ1-5|TRBV7-8
CASSLGLVQVLNQPQHF
>TRBJ1-2|TRBV28
CASSFGFWHGNTF
>TRBJ2-4|TRBV4-1
CASSQVESSNIQYF
>TRBJ2-7|TRBV6-5
CASSTSGAPYEQYF
>TRBJ2-2|TRBV10-3
CAISESVSNNGELFF
>TRBJ1-6|TRBV4-2
CASSRSSGKGSPLHF
>TRBJ2-7|TRBV5-6
CASRLGAEYYEQYF
>TRBJ1-2|TRBV29-1
CSMFGRVNYGYTF
>TRBJ1-2|TRBV28
CASSILQGRYGYTF
>TRBJ2-3|TRBV12-3/TRBV12-4
CASSEGEVHTDTQYF
>TRBJ1-1|TRBV11-2
CASSVKWGATDAFF
>TRBJ2-7|TRBV11-2
CASSSELGAPYGQYF
>TRBJ2-7|TRBV20-1
CSAREAGNLYEQYF
>TRBJ2-5|TRBV5-4
CANSLGGTVGIQYF
>TRBJ1-5|TRBV20-1
CTVRTGVNQPQHF
>TRBJ2-1|TRBV2
CASSERLAAYSEQFF
>TRBJ2-5|TRBV5-6
CASSWDFRGEIQHF
>TRBJ2-7|TRBV29-1
CGIESAGPTYEQYF
>TRBJ1-5|TRBV6-1
CASSGVQPQHF
>TRBJ1-1|TRBV29-1
CSARPGYTETFF
>TRBJ1-6|TRBV12-3/TRBV12-4
CTSTSGTGGYNSPLHF
>TRBJ2-6|TRBV12-3/TRBV12-4
CTSNPGQGADGANVLTF
>TRBJ1-2|TRBV4-1
CASSHDGFYGYTF
>TRBJ1-6|TRBV6-1
CASSEISNSPLHF
>TRBJ1-1|TRBV11-2
CANSLMNTEAVF
>TRBJ1-2|TRBV11-1
CVSGLYRYDYTF